The 30 T cell receptor beta chains given below trace back to one sample, sequenced in a study of cytomegalovirus exposure and HLA in healthy donors. Both 60 Vbeta primers and 13 Jbeta primers went into the PCR. Clones were sequenced by immunoSEQ multiplex PCR, and TCRdb holds only the in-frame ones, with some missing. The repertoire holds 100,000 to 150,000 clones, with more than 60% as singletons. Sequenced sample: PBMCs. All receptors derive from a man younger than 45 in good health and CMV-seronegative.

This chain uses TRBV25-1 with TRBJ1-2; TRBD1 aligns across 8 bases. This CDR3 has 13 amino acids. The germline gives CDR1 MGHDK, CDR2 SYGVNS. V lost 4 bases and J lost 8; bases outside the gene matches: 6. The CDR3 region has the DNA TGTGCCAGCAGTGCCCAGGGGGCGAGAGGCTACACCTTC. The encoded protein is CASSAQGARGYTF.

The chain combines TRBV30 with TRBJ1-5; possibly TRBD1 for D (5 bases). V was clipped by 4 bases and J by 2 bases, with 12 bases between them. The germline gives CDR1 GTSNPN, CDR2 SVGIG (reference sequence). The CDR3 has 14 residues. The CDR3 nucleotides are TGTGCCTGGAACACAGGAACAGGCAATCAGCCCCAGCATTTT. It codes for CAWNTGTGNQPQHF.

The chain joins TRBV5-1 to TRBJ2-7, with unresolved D. CDR1 and CDR2 (germline): SGHRS, YFSETQ. Trimming shortened V by 2 bases and J by 0 bases, and 3 bases separated the two germline ends. The CDR3 sequence is 12 residues long. The chain's CDR3 is CASSFGSYEQYF. For the CDR3, the DNA is TGCGCCAGCAGCTTCGGCTCCTACGAGCAGTACTTC.

The rearrangement uses TRBV30 and TRBJ1-2; the match to TRBD1 covers 7 bases. Germline V gene sequence: CDR1 GTSNPN, CDR2 SVGIG (reference sequence). After removal of 2 bases from V and 3 bases from J, the junction contained 6 bases not matched to a gene. The CDR3 spans 14 residues. The CDR3 is CAWSRQGNDYGYTF. CDR3 in DNA: TGTGCCTGGAGTCGACAGGGTAATGACTATGGCTACACCTTC.

This clone has just a few counts. V gene TRBV28 combines with J gene TRBJ2-3, with 10 bases identical to TRBD2. Germline V CDR1 and CDR2: MDHEN, SYDVKM. The CDR3 loop spans 17 amino acids. With V trimmed by 7 bases and J by 1 base, 11 bases remained unmatched. CDR3 amino acids: CASIGGTSEGGTDTQYF. The CDR3 DNA is TGTGCCAGCATCGGAGGGACTAGCGAAGGGGGCACAGATACGCAGTATTTT. Combining the CDR3 with reference TRBV28 and TRBJ2-3 gives the whole variable domain DVKVTQSSRYLVKRTGEKVFLECVQDMDHENMFWYRQDPGLGLRLIYFSYDVKMKEKGDIPEGYSVSREKKERFSLILESASTNQTSMYLCASIGGTSEGGTDTQYFGPGTRLTVL.

The chain joins TRBV10-3 to TRBJ1-1; the match to TRBD1 covers 7 bases. With V trimmed by 7 bases and J by 0 bases, 8 bases remained unmatched. In germline, CDR1 is ENHRY, CDR2 SYGVKD. The CDR3 contains 15 residues. The CDR3 DNA is TGTGCCATCACGAACAGGGGAGGTTTGAACACTGAAGCTTTCTTT. Amino acids: CAITNRGGLNTEAFF.

The chain carries TRBV20-1 and TRBJ1-5; tentative D call: TRBD1 (5 bases). V shed 6 bases and J shed 5 bases, with 8 bases lying between them. CDR1 is DFQATT, CDR2 SNEGSKA, per germline (reference sequence). The CDR3 length is 11 residues. The CDR3 protein is CSAGADQPQHF. CDR3 sequence (DNA): TGCAGTGCAGGGGCGGATCAGCCCCAGCATTTT.

The chain carries TRBV9 and TRBJ2-1; 16 nucleotides agree with TRBD2. The CDR3 length is 17 residues. V was clipped by 4 bases and J by 4 bases; unmatched bases: 5. CDR1 is SGDLS and CDR2 is YYNGEE in the germline V gene. CDR3 amino acids: CASSSGLAGGPYNEQFF. The CDR3, as DNA: TGTGCCAGCAGCTCGGGACTAGCGGGAGGGCCTTACAATGAGCAGTTCTTC.

This clone was counted between two and nine times. The chain links TRBV9 to TRBJ1-2; D may be TRBD1 (6 bases). From germline, CDR1 is SGDLS and CDR2 YYNGEE. Trimming pared 0 bases from V and 5 bases from J, leaving 11 bases between. This CDR3 comprises 14 residues. The CDR3 DNA reads as TGTGCCAGCAGCGTAGCTGGACAGCTATATGGCTACACCTTC. This gives the protein CASSVAGQLYGYTF.

The J gene is TRBJ1-2, the V gene TRBV28; 10 bases align to TRBD1. Germline values: CDR1 MDHEN, CDR2 SYDVKM. The trim removed 5 bases at V and 5 bases at J, leaving 8 bases unmatched. This CDR3 contains 15 residues. The CDR3 reads CASSPPGTGAYGYTF. The CDR3, as DNA: TGTGCCAGCAGTCCCCCCGGGACAGGGGCTTATGGCTACACCTTC.

The rearrangement joins TRBV19 to TRBJ1-4, with D possibly being TRBD1 (5 bases). Germline loops: CDR1 LNHDA, CDR2 SQIVND (reference sequence). The V end was cut by 8 bases, the J end by 1 base, with 11 bases between. This CDR3 spans 14 amino acids. The CDR3, as DNA: TGTGCCAGTGGGTCGACAGTAACTAATGAAAAACTGTTTTTT. It translates to CASGSTVTNEKLFF. The full variable domain, its missing parts supplied by reference TRBV19 and TRBJ1-4, is DGGITQSPKYLFRKEGQNVTLSCEQNLNHDAMYWYRQDPGQGLRLIYYSQIVNDFQKGDIAEGYSVSREKKESFPLTVTSAQKNPTAFYLCASGSTVTNEKLFFGSGTQLSVL.

This clone has a handful of counts. J is TRBJ2-3 and V is TRBV5-8; 10 bases agree with TRBD1. V lost 1 base and J lost 14; bases outside the gene matches: 4. Germline V gene data show CDR1 as SGHTS and CDR2 as YDEGEE. The CDR3 consists of 12 residues. The CDR3 DNA reads TGTGCCAGCAGCTTGAGACAGGGGGCGCCGTATTTT. Translated, it gives CASSLRQGAPYF.

The chain combines TRBV4-3 with TRBJ1-4; D perhaps matches TRBD1 (6 bases). Germline-derived CDR1 and CDR2 are LGHNA and YSLEER. This CDR3 region has 18 residues. V gave up 1 base and J gave up 7 bases, with 22 bases separating them. CDR3 loop: CASSQGPVDRRRGEKLFF. In DNA form, the CDR3 reads TGCGCCAGCAGCCAAGGACCTGTAGACAGGAGGCGAGGTGAAAAACTGTTTTTT.

The V and J genes are TRBV5-4 and TRBJ2-7, with TRBD2 identical over 7 bases. With 4 bases clipped from V and 4 bases from J, the junction kept 11 bases outside the gene matches. The CDR3 is made up of 15 amino acids. Germline loops: CDR1 SGHNT, CDR2 YYREEE (reference sequence). Written as DNA, the CDR3 is TGTGCCAGCAGCGTTCCGGGAGCGGGGACTTACGAGCAGTACTTC. It codes for CASSVPGAGTYEQYF.

This rearrangement joins TRBV30 to TRBJ2-7; D is undetermined. The CDR3 extends over 12 amino acids. V lost 5 bases, J lost 6 bases, and 14 bases lay in between. Germline assignment: CDR1 GTSNPN and CDR2 SVGIG (reference sequence). The CDR3 DNA follows: TGTGCCTGGGGTATTGCGCTAGTCGAGCAGTACTTC. As protein: CAWGIALVEQYF.

The chain combines TRBV18 with TRBJ1-1; 8 bases fit TRBD1. Germline V gene data show CDR1 as KGHSH and CDR2 as LQKENI. Trimming cost V 2 bases and J 4 bases; bases outside gene matches: 12. This CDR3 contains 17 residues. CDR3 amino acids: CASSPETGVVSGTEAFF. The CDR3 DNA is TGTGCCAGCTCACCAGAGACAGGGGTAGTGTCGGGCACTGAAGCTTTCTTT.

This rearrangement joins TRBV5-4 to TRBJ2-5, with D perhaps matching TRBD1 (5 bases). With 0 bases removed from V and 5 bases from J, the gap between germline ends came to 11 bases. The germline gives CDR1 SGHNT, CDR2 YYREEE (reference sequence). CDR3 length equals 14 residues. CDR3 loop: CASSLASGLETQYF. Here the CDR3 DNA reads TGTGCCAGCAGCTTGGCCTCAGGGCTGGAGACCCAGTACTTC.

This clone was seen a handful of times. The chain links TRBV5-1 to TRBJ2-5; D is possibly TRBD2 (5 bases). The J call is in doubt because the DNA end fits TRBJ2-7 better. Looked up from germline, CDR1 is SGHRS and CDR2 is YFSETQ. CDR3 length: 16 amino acids. CDR3 sequence: CASSLGGSTTVYEQYF. CDR3 DNA: TGCGCCAGCAGCTTGGGAGGGTCTACGACGGTCTACGAGCAGTACTTC.

The genes are TRBV29-1 and TRBJ2-4, with D possibly matching TRBD1 (6 bases). The germline gives CDR1 SQVTM, CDR2 ANQGSEA. This CDR3 region has 12 residues. Trimming cost V 6 bases and J 9 bases, with 15 bases left between them. CDR3 in DNA: TGCAGCGTACTGCAGGGGACGGGCATTCAGTACTTC. As protein: CSVLQGTGIQYF.

This clone was recorded a few times. This sequence joins TRBV5-6 and TRBJ2-3, with 8 bases fitting TRBD1. V gave up 2 bases and J gave up 0 bases; unmatched junction bases: 5. The CDR3 extends over 16 amino acids. CDR1 is SGHDT, CDR2 YYEEEE, per germline. The DNA of the CDR3 is TGTGCCAGCAGCTTTTACCAGGGGGCTAGCACAGATACGCAGTATTTT. Translation gives CASSFYQGASTDTQYF. Full variable domain (remainder filled in from reference TRBV5-6 and TRBJ2-3): DAGVTQSPTHLIKTRGQQVTLRCSPKSGHDTVSWYQQALGQGPQFIFQYYEEEERQRGNFPDRFSGHQFPNYSSELNVNALLLGDSALYLCASSFYQGASTDTQYFGPGTRLTVL.

V gene TRBV28 combines with J gene TRBJ1-1; 8 positions agree with TRBD1. J gave up 10 bases and V 4 bases, and 17 bases lay outside the gene matches. This CDR3 region has 16 residues. CDR1 is MDHEN, CDR2 SYDVKM, per germline. The CDR3 sequence is CASSSPSIRGRGGAFF. In DNA form, the CDR3 reads TGTGCCAGCAGTTCCCCCTCAATCAGGGGGCGTGGGGGAGCTTTCTTT.

This chain links TRBV4-2 with TRBJ2-7; D remains unclear. Germline loops: CDR1 LGHNA, CDR2 YNFKEQ. CDR3 length: 14 amino acids. Trimming shortened V by 0 bases and J by 5 bases, and 11 bases separated the two germline ends. This CDR3 reads CASSQDSSPHEQYF. In nucleotides, the CDR3 is TGTGCCAGCAGCCAAGATAGCAGCCCCCACGAGCAGTACTTC.

The chain employs TRBV25-1 and TRBJ1-4; D gene uncertain. The V gene's germline CDR1 is MGHDK and CDR2 SYGVNS. This CDR3 contains 12 residues. Trimming left V 0 bases short and J 7 bases short, with 3 bases between. CDR3 protein: CASSEYSEKLFF. CDR3 sequence (DNA): TGTGCCAGCAGTGAATATAGTGAAAAACTGTTTTTT.

The chain carries TRBV5-1 and TRBJ1-1; TRBD1 matches 9 bases. The CDR3 is 15 amino acids. Germline CDR1 and CDR2: SGHRS and YFSETQ. V lost 4 bases, J lost 4 bases, and 8 bases stayed unmatched. The CDR3: CASSLTRDRATEAFF. CDR3 in DNA: TGCGCCAGCAGCCTTACCCGGGACAGGGCCACTGAAGCTTTCTTT.

The chain combines TRBV30 with TRBJ2-5; no firm D call. V dropped 0 bases and J dropped 8 bases, with 19 bases sitting between them. The CDR3 length is 15 residues. Germline CDR1 GTSNPN, CDR2 SVGIG (reference sequence). This CDR3 is CAWSVRQLPARTQYF. DNA for the CDR3: TGTGCCTGGAGTGTACGCCAACTTCCCGCACGAACCCAGTACTTC.

The rearrangement uses TRBV6-1 and TRBJ2-4, with D unclear. Trimming removed 4 bases from V and 4 bases from J, with 2 bases in between. The CDR3 contains 11 residues. Germline V CDR1 and CDR2: MNHNS, SASEGT. CDR3: CASSAKNIQYF. Written as DNA, the CDR3 is TGTGCCAGCAGTGCAAAAAACATTCAGTACTTC.

The rearrangement joins TRBV18 to TRBJ2-3; 15 positions match TRBD2. J lost 0 bases, V lost 2 bases, and 9 bases had no gene match. The CDR3 covers 20 residues. CDR1 and CDR2 from the germline V gene are KGHSH and LQKENI. CDR3 sequence (DNA): TGTGCCAGCTCACCATTGGGGACTAGCGGGAGGCGGCAAAGCACAGATACGCAGTATTTT. This codes for CASSPLGTSGRRQSTDTQYF.

This rearrangement joins TRBV6-6 to TRBJ2-7, with D possibly TRBD1 on 6 matching bases. Trimming shortened V by 4 bases and J by 4 bases, and 11 bases separated the two germline ends. This CDR3 spans 13 amino acids. The V gene's germline CDR1 is MNHNY and CDR2 SVGAGI (reference sequence). CDR3 coding DNA: TGTGCCAGCAGTTCGGGACAACCATACGAGCAGTACTTC. Translation gives CASSSGQPYEQYF.

V is TRBV29-1 and J is TRBJ2-3; possible D gene TRBD2, 6 bases. This CDR3 is 10 amino acids long. Per germline, CDR1 SQVTM and CDR2 ANQGSEA. Deletions cut 6 bases from V and 9 bases from J, with 10 bases between. The CDR3 spells CSVKGGTQYF. The CDR3 DNA reads TGCAGCGTGAAGGGAGGAACGCAGTATTTT.

In regard to this clone: Sequence at one end of the junction differs from germline and may be a read error. This sample also contains other DNA sequences that code for the same CDR3. V gene TRBV10-3 combines with J gene TRBJ1-1; 8 bases are shared with TRBD1. The CDR3 extends over 14 amino acids. Germline V gene sequence: CDR1 ENHRY, CDR2 SYGVKD. The CDR3 sequence is CAVRTGTVNTEAFF. The CDR3 coding sequence is TGCGCCGTCCGGACAGGGACGGTAAACACTGAAGCTTTCTTT.